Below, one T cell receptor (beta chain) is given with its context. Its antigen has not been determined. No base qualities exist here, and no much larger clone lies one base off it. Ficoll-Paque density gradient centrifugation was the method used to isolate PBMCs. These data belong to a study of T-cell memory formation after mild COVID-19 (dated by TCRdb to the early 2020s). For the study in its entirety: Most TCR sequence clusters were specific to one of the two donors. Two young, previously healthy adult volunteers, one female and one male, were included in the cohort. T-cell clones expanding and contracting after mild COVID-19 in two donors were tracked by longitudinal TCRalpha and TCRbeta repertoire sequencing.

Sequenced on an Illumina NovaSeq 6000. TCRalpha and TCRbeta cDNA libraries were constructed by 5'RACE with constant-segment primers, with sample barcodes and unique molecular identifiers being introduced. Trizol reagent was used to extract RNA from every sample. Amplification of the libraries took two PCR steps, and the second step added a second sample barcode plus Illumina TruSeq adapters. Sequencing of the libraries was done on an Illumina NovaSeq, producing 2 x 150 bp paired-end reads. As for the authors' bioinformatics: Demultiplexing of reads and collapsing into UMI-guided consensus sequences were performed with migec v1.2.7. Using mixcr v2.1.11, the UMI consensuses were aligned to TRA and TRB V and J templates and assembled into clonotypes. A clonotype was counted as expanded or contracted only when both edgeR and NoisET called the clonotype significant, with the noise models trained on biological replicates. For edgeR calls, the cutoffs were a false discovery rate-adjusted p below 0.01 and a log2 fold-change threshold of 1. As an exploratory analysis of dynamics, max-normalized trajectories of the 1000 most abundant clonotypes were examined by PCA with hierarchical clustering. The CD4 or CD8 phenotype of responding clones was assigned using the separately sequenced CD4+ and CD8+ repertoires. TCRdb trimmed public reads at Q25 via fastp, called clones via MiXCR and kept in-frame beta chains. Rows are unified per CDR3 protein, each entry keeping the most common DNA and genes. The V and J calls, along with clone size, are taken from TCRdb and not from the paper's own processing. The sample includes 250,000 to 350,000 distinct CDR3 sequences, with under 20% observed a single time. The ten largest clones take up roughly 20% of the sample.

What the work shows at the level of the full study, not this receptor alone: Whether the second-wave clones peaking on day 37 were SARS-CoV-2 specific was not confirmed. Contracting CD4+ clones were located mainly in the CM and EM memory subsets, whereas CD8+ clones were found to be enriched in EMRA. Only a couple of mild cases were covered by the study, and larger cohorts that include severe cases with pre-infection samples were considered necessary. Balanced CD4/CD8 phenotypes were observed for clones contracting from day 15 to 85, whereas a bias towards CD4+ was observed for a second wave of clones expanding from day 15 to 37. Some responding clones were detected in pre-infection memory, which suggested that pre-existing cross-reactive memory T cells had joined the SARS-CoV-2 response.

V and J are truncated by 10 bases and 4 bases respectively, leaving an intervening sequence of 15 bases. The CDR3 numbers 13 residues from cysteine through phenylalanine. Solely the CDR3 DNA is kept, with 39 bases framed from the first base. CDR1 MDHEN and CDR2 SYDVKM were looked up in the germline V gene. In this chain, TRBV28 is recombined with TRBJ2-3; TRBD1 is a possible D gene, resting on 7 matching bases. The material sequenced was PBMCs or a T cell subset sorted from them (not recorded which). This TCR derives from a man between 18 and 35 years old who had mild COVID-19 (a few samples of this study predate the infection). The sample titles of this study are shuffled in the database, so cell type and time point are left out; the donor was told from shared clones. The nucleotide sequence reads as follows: TGTGCCAACCAGGGGGGCGCGGCAGATACGCAGTATTTT. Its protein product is CANQGGAADTQYF.